This TCR beta chain was documented in a study of T cell changes during pregnancy in multiple sclerosis. The V and J ends lost 4 bases and 5 bases, in that order; junction bases with no gene match: 12. Germline V lookup: CDR1 SGHKS, CDR2 YYEKEE (reference sequence). The CDR3 loop spans 16 amino acids. This table comes from immunoSEQ multiplex PCR, and its TCRdb copy is limited to in-frame clones, with some not included. This table has about 80,000 clones, just over 90% appearing once. Sequencing used peripheral blood, obtained before pregnancy. The clonotype comes from a female donor with multiple sclerosis, enrolled in a pregnancy study. The chain employs TRBV5-5 and TRBJ1-5, with 7 bases lining up with TRBD1. CDR3 in amino acids: CASSVGTGRGDQPQHF. The CDR3 nucleotides are TGTGCCAGCAGCGTGGGTACGGGCAGGGGGGATCAGCCCCAGCATTTT.